Given below is one T cell receptor (beta chain) in context. What antigen it recognizes has not been identified. No base quality values were provided; no much bigger clone lies one nucleotide off. The CDR3 regions of human TCRbeta chains were subjected to immunosequencing. In the source study's methods: TCRs in the repertoires were matched against a reference library of SARS-CoV-2-specific TCRs that had been generated with the MIRA antigen-specificity platform. Breadth meant the fraction of unique TCRs that were SARS-CoV-2-associated, whereas depth meant the fraction of total T cells that were SARS-CoV-2-associated. Using the MIRA data, every spike-specific TCR was mapped to the spike region that the TCR reacted to and assigned to either a CD4 or a CD8 class. Log10-transformed breadth and depth values were compared by one-way ANOVA with Sidak's multiple comparisons tests. In TCRdb, the immuneACCESS table is reduced to in-frame sequences with V and J assigned. These tables do not hold every clone; where another copy was compared, an unresolved V gene accounts for under half, and the others remain unexplained. That table supplies the V and J calls and clone size; D and trimming were determined from the DNA. The sample includes about 100,000 clones, with about 86% observed a single time. Of the sample, more than 1.2% is held by the ten largest clones.

This entry belongs to a study of T cell responses to AZD1222 COVID-19 vaccine (dated by TCRdb to about 2021). Context from the whole study: AZD1222 recipients whose second dose came at about 4 weeks and those whose second dose came at about 12 weeks were combined into one group, since spike-specific TCR depth and breadth did not differ between the two schedules. A total of 233 trial participants underwent TCR sequencing, of whom 200 to 220 received two doses of AZD1222 and about 25 received two doses of the MenACWY control vaccine. Trial participants were enrolled into age subgroups of 18-55, 56-69 and 70-plus years, which contained roughly 150, 30 and 60 TCR-sequenced participants, respectively.

Overall study outcomes, separate from this receptor: Participants were mostly white British and included more females than males, and it was suggested by the authors that clonal diversity may have been underestimated. Because no samples from the day 14 peak response were available, repertoires could be characterized only after the peak T cell response. After two AZD1222 doses, both the breadth and the depth of spike-specific TCRs were significantly higher than at day 0 and than in MenACWY recipients. Conclusions about previously exposed vaccinees are limited, since just a handful of AZD1222 recipients were seropositive for SARS-CoV-2 at baseline. The vaccine-associated CD4 TCRs covered the entire spike protein, and the dominant responses fell in regions 160-218 and 743-854. Epitopes outside the regions mutated in the B.1.351 and B.1.1.7 variants were reportedly recognized by nearly half of the unique spike-specific TCRs. The 56-69-year group was small, and its depth increase did not reach significance, likely because of low power.

The CDR3 holds 13 amino acids from the cysteine to the phenylalanine. The CDR3 DNA has 39 bases and is translated from base 1. Taken from the germline V gene, the CDR1 and CDR2 loops are SQVTM and ANQGSEA. The trim is 1 base for V and 3 bases for J, with a gap of 9 bases between the germline ends. The time point label, as the study defines it: baseline before first vaccination. Vaccinee samples were obtained from the UK trials COV001 and COV002, which included a single-blind randomized controlled phase 2/3 trial of AZD1222 (ChAdOx1 nCoV-19) in healthy adults. For TCRbeta chain sequencing, PBMC samples from trial participants were taken at day 0 and at day 28 after the second dose.

The TCR was taken from an adult in good health. The sequence is built from TRBV29-1 and TRBJ1-2; no D segment can be confidently identified. The material sequenced was peripheral blood, taken on day 0 of AZD1222 vaccination. The base sequence is TGCAGCGTTGAAGGGGGTGATTACTATGGCTACACCTTC. Its protein product is CSVEGGDYYGYTF.